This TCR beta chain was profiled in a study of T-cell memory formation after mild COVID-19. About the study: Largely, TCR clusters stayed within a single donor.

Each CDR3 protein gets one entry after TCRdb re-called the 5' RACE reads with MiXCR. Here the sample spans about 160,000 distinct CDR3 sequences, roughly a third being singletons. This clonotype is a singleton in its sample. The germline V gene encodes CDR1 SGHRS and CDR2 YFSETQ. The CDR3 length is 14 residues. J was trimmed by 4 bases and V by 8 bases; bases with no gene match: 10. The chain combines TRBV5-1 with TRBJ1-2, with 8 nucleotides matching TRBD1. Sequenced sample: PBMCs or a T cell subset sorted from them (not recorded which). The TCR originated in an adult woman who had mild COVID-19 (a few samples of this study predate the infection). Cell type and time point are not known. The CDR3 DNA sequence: TGCGCCAGTGCACAGTTGGACAGGGCCTATGGCTACACCTTC. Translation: CASAQLDRAYGYTF.